This TCR beta chain stems from a study of technical replicates of blood from several donors. The repertoire was sequenced with immunoSEQ multiplex PCR; TCRdb's copy has only in-frame clones and lacks some. The profile shows about 76,000 clones, roughly 90% of them singletons. This CDR3 is 15 amino acids long. This sequence originates from a human donor in good health. The rearrangement links TRBV21-1 to TRBJ2-4; TRBD2, the table's D call, was not compared with the DNA. TRBV21-1 is given as a pseudogene. Sequenced sample: T cells isolated from PBMCs. CDR3 residues: CASRRRVVAKNIQYF. CDR3 bases: TGTGCCAGCCGACGTCGGGTCGTAGCCAAAAACATTCAGTACTTC.